Listed below are T cell receptor beta chains from one sample, sequenced in a study of ipilimumab plus nivolumab after autologous stem cell transplantation. Measured with immunoSEQ multiplex PCR; TCRdb has only the in-frame clones, and not every one. The repertoire consists of fewer than 85,000 clones, with more than 80% occurring once and the leading ten covering more than 2%. The material was PBMCs, obtained in a trial of ipilimumab plus nivolumab as post-transplant consolidation. The receptors shown here come from a male donor with diffuse large B-cell lymphoma. Both conserved end residues are part of each CDR3. D genes are given only for firm matches. Only some rows state a clone size, as once, few, many or a class for expanded clones.

clone_size | d_call | j_call | v_call | cdr3_nt | cdr3_aa
. | . | TRBJ1-1 | TRBV5-1 | TGCGCCAGCAGCGCCGCGGGACACGATGAAGCTTTCTTT | CASSAAGHDEAFF
few | . | TRBJ1-1 | TRBV19 | TGTGCCAGTAGGGTGGGGGGCGCAAGGAACACTGAAGCTTTCTTT | CASRVGGARNTEAFF
. | TRBD2 | TRBJ2-3 | TRBV7-2 | TGTGCCAGCAGCCAGGGGCTCGGGGGGGGCACAGATACGCAGTATTTT | CASSQGLGGGTDTQYF
. | . | TRBJ2-7 | TRBV25-1 | TGTGCCAGCGGACGGGGCCAGCCCTACGAGCAGTACTTC | CASGRGQPYEQYF
. | TRBD1 | TRBJ2-7 | TRBV6-1 | TGTGCCAGCGCCAGGGACAGGGGTCCTTACGAGCAGTACTTC | CASARDRGPYEQYF
. | . | TRBJ2-1 | TRBV18 | TGTGCCAGCTCACCGGGAAACAATGAGCAGTTCTTC | CASSPGNNEQFF
. | . | TRBJ1-1 | TRBV9 | TGTGCCAGCAGCGTAGTTATGAGAGGGGCGGGCACTGAAGCTTTCTTT | CASSVVMRGAGTEAFF
. | TRBD2 | TRBJ2-3 | TRBV5-1 | TGCGCCAGCAGCCGGACTAGCGGTTACACAGATACGCAGTATTTT | CASSRTSGYTDTQYF
. | . | TRBJ1-4 | TRBV19 | TGTGCCAGTAGTAGTCACCCCAGGGGCGGAAGGGAAAAACTGTTTTTT | CASSSHPRGGREKLFF
. | . | TRBJ2-1 | TRBV15 | TGTGCCACCAGCAGCAATACTTACGAGCAGTTCTTC | CATSSNTYEQFF
. | . | TRBJ2-5 | TRBV4-1 | TGCGCCAGCAGCCAAGAATACGTCGAGACCCAGTACTTC | CASSQEYVETQYF
. | . | TRBJ2-2 | TRBV6-6 | TGTGCCAGCAGTTACGGACAGACGGCACCTACCGGGGAGCTGTTTTTT | CASSYGQTAPTGELFF
. | TRBD2 | TRBJ2-5 | TRBV10-2 | TGCGCCAGCAGTGAGGCGGGGGGGCCGAAGACCCAGTACTTC | CASSEAGGPKTQYF
. | . | TRBJ2-1 | TRBV7-2 | TGTGCCAGCAGCCCCAACCGGGACATGTGGAATGAGCAGTTCTTC | CASSPNRDMWNEQFF
. | . | TRBJ1-2 | TRBV5-4 | TGTGCCAGCAGCTTGGGGGTATCCTATGGCTACACCTTC | CASSLGVSYGYTF
. | TRBD2 | TRBJ2-1 | TRBV6-5 | TGTGCCAGCAGGGTGACTAGCGGGGCCCCCAATGAGCAGTTCTTC | CASRVTSGAPNEQFF
. | . | TRBJ2-2 | TRBV12-5 | TGTGCTAGTGGTTTGGTATTGATGAACACCGGGGAGCTGTTTTTT | CASGLVLMNTGELFF
. | . | TRBJ1-1 | TRBV27 | TGTGCCAGCAGACCAACCAGGGACACTGAAGCTTTCTTT | CASRPTRDTEAFF
. | TRBD2 | TRBJ2-1 | TRBV2 | TGTGCCAGCAGCGTACGGGGGGGCGCCTACAATGAGCAGTTCTTC | CASSVRGGAYNEQFF
. | . | TRBJ1-2 | TRBV21-1 | TGTGCCAGGCCTAGAGGGGGGCTTTGGGAAGGCTACACCTTC | CARPRGGLWEGYTF
. | . | TRBJ2-5 | TRBV30 | TGTGCCTTACTGAAAATAGGGACTGGAGAGACCCAGTACTTC | CALLKIGTGETQYF
few | TRBD2 | TRBJ2-1 | TRBV2 | TGTGCCAGCAGTGAGGGACTAGTAGTCGATGAGCAGTTCTTC | CASSEGLVVDEQFF
. | . | TRBJ1-1 | TRBV7-9 | TGTGCCAGCAGCTTAGCGGGGAACACTGAAGCTTTCTTT | CASSLAGNTEAFF
once | . | TRBJ1-4 | TRBV19 | TGTGCCAGTAGTGGGAGATCTAATGAAAAACTGTTTTTT | CASSGRSNEKLFF
. | TRBD2 | TRBJ2-7 | TRBV4-1 | TGCGCCAGCAGCCAAGATCTTGCGGGGGGGCCCGACGAGCAGTACTTC | CASSQDLAGGPDEQYF